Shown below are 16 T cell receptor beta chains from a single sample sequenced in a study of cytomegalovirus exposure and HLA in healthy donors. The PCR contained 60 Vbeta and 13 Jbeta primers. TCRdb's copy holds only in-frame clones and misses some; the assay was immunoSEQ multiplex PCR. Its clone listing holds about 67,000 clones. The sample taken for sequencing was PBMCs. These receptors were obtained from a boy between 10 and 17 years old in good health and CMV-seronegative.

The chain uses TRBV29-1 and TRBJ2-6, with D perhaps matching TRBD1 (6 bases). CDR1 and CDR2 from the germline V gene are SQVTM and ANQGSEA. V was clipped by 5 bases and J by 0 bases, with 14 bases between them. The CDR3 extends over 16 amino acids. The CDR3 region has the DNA TGCAGCGTTACGGACAGACAACCCTCTGGGGCCAACGTCCTGACTTTC. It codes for CSVTDRQPSGANVLTF.

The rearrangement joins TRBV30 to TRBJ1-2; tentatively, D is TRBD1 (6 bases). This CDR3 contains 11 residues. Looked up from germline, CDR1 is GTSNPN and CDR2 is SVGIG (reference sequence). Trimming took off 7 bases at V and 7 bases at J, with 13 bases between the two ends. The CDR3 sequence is CAFNRESGYTF. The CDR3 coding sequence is TGTGCCTTTAACAGGGAGAGTGGCTACACCTTC.

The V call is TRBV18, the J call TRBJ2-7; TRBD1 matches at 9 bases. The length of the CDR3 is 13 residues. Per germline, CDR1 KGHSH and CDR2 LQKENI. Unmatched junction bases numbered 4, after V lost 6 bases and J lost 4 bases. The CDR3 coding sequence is TGTGCCAGCTCGCAAGGACAGGGGTACGAGCAGTACTTC. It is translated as CASSQGQGYEQYF.

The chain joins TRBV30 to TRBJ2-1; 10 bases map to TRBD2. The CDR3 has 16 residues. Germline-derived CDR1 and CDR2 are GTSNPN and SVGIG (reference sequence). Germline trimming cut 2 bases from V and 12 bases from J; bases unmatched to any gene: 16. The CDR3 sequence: CAWSPLDSQREGRQFF. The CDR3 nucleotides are TGTGCCTGGAGTCCCCTGGATAGTCAGCGGGAGGGTCGGCAGTTCTTC.

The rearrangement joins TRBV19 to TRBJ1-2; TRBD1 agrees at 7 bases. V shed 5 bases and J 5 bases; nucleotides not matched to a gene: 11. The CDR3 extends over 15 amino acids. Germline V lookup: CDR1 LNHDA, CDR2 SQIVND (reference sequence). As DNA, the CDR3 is TGTGCCAGTAGTGCCACCAGGGGGACTGGGTATGGCTACACCTTC. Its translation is CASSATRGTGYGYTF.

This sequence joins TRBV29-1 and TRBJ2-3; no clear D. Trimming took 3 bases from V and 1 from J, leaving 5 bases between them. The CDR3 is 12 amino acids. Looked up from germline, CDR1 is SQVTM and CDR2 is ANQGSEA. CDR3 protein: CSVEERTDTQYF. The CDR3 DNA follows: TGCAGCGTTGAGGAGCGCACAGATACGCAGTATTTT.

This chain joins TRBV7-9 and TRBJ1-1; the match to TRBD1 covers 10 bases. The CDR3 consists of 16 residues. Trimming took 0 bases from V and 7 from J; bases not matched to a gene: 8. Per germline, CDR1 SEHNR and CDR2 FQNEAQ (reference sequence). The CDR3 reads CASSLAPGTGDNEAFF. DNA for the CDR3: TGTGCCAGCAGCTTAGCGCCCGGGACAGGGGATAATGAAGCTTTCTTT. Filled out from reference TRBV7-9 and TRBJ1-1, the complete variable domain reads DTGVSQNPRHKITKRGQNVTFRCDPISEHNRLYWYRQTLGQGPEFLTYFQNEAQLEKSRLLSDRFSAERPKGSFSTLEIQRTEQGDSAMYLCASSLAPGTGDNEAFFGQGTRLTVV.

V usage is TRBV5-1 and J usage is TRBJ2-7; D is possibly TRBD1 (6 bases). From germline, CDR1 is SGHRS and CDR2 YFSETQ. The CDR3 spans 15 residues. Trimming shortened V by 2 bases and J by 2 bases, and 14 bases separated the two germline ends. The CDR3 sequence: CASSFGGPPAYEQYF. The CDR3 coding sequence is TGCGCCAGCAGCTTTGGGGGCCCCCCGGCCTACGAGCAGTACTTC.

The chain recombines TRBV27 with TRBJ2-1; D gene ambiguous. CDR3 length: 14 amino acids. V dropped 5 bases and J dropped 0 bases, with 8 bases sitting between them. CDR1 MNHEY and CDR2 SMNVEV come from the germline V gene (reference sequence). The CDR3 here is CASSPRSSYNEQFF. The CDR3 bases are TGTGCCAGCAGTCCCCGGAGCTCCTACAATGAGCAGTTCTTC.

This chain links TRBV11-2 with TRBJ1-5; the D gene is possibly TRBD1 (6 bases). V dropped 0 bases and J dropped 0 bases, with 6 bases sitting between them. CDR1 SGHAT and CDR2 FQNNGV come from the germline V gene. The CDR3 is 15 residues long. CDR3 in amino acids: CASSLEGHSNQPQHF. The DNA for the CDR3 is TGTGCCAGCAGCTTAGAGGGACATAGCAATCAGCCCCAGCATTTT.

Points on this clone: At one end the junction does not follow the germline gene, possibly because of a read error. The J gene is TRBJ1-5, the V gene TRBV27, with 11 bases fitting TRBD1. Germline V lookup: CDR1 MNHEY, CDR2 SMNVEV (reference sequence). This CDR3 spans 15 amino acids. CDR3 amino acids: CALRDRGCSDQPQHF. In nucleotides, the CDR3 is TGTGCCCTCCGGGACAGGGGGTGTAGCGATCAGCCCCAGCATTTT.

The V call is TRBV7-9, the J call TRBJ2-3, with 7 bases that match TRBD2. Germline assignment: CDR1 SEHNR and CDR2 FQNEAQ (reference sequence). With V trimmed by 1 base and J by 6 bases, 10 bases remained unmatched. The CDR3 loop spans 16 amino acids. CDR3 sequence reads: CASSLGDYEVGDTQYF. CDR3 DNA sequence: TGTGCCAGCAGCTTAGGGGACTACGAGGTGGGGGATACGCAGTATTTT.

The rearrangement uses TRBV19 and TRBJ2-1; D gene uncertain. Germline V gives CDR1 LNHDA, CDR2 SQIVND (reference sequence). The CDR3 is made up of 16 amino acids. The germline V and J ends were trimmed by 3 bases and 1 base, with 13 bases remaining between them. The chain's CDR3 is CASSIQSAGSYNEQFF. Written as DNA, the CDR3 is TGTGCCAGTAGTATTCAATCGGCCGGGTCCTACAATGAGCAGTTCTTC.

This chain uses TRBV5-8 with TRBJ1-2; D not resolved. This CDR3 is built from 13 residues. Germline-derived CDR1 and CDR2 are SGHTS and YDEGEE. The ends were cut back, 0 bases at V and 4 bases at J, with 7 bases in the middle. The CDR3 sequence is CASSLGGFYGYTF. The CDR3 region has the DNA TGTGCCAGCAGCTTGGGCGGCTTCTATGGCTACACCTTC.

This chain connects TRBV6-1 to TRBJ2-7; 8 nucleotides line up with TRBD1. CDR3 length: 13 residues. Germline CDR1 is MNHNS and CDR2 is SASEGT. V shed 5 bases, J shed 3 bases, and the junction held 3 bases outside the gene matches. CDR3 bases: TGTGCCAGCAGTAACAGGGGGTTCTACGAGCAGTACTTC. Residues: CASSNRGFYEQYF.

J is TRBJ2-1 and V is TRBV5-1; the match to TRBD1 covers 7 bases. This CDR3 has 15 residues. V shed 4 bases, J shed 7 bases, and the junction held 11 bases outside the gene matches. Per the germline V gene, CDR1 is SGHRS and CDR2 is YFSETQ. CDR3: CASSPGGTEPNEQFF. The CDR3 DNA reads TGCGCCAGCAGCCCGGGTGGGACAGAGCCAAATGAGCAGTTCTTC.